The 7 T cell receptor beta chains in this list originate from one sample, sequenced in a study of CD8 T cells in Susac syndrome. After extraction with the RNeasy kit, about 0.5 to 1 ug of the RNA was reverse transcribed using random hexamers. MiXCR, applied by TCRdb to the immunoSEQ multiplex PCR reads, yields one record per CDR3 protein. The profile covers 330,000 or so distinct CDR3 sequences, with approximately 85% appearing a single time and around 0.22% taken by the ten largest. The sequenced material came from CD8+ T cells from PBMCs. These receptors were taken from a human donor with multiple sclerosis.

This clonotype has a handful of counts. CDR3 DNA: TGTGCCAGCAGTGAGAACGAGCAGTACTTC. This codes for CASSENEQYF. J is TRBJ2-7 and V is TRBV2; D gene unclear. This CDR3 comprises 10 residues. The germline gives CDR1 SNHLY, CDR2 FYNNEI. Trimming stripped 3 bases from V and 5 bases from J, with 2 bases between.

The CDR3 protein is CSVRTGPGEQYF. The CDR3 bases are TGCAGCGTTAGGACAGGTCCCGGAGAGCAGTACTTC. The V gene is TRBV29-1, the J gene TRBJ2-7; 7 nucleotides agree with TRBD1. The V and J ends lost 5 bases and 7 bases, in that order; junction bases with no gene match: 8. The CDR3 sequence is 12 residues long. Germline V gene data show CDR1 as SQVTM and CDR2 as ANQGSEA.

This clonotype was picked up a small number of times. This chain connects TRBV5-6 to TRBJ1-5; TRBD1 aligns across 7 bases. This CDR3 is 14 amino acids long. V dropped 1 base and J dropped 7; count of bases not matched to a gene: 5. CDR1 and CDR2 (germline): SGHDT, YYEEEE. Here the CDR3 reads CASSLQGVAQPQHF. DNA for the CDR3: TGTGCCAGCAGCTTGCAGGGGGTAGCGCAGCCCCAGCATTTT.

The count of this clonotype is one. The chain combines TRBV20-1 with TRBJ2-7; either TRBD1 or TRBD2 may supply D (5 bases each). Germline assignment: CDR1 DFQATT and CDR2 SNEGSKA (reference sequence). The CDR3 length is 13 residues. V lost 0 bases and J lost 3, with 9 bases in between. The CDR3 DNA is TGCAGTGCTAGAGACAGGGACGTCTACGAGCAGTACTTC. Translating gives CSARDRDVYEQYF.

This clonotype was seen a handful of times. The DNA of the CDR3 is TGCGCCAGCAGCCAAGAGCGGGGGCCAGCGGGAGCCTACGAGCAGTACTTC. It is translated as CASSQERGPAGAYEQYF. The chain employs TRBV4-1 and TRBJ2-7, with 8 bases that match TRBD2. The junction had 9 bases not matched to a gene; V was cut back by 0 bases and J by 2 bases. The length of the CDR3 is 17 residues. Germline V lookup: CDR1 MGHRA, CDR2 YSYEKL.

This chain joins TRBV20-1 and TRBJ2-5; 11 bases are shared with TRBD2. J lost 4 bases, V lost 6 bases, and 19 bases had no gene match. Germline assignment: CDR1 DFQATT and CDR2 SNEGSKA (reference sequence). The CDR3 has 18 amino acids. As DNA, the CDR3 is TGCAGTGCCAAGTCTGACACTAGCGGGAGAGGTCCGGGAGAGACCCAGTACTTC. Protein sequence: CSAKSDTSGRGPGETQYF.

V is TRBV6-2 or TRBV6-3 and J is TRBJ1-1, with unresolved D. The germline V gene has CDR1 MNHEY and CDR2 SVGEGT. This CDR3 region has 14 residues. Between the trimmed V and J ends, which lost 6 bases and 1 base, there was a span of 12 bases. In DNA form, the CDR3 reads TGTGCCAGCAGATACACCCCAGGGAACACTGAAGCTTTCTTT. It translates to CASRYTPGNTEAFF.